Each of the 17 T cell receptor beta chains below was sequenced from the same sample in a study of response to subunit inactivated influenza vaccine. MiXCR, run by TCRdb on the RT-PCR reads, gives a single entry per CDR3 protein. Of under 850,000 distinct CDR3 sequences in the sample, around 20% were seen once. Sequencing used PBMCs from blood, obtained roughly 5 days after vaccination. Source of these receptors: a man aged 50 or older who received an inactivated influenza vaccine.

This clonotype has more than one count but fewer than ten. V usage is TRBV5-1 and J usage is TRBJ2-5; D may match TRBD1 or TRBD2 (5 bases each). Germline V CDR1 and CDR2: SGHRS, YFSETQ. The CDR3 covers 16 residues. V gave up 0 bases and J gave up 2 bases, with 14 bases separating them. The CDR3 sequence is CASSLVSMRGQETQYF. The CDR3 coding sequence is TGCGCCAGCAGCTTGGTTTCAATGAGGGGACAAGAGACCCAGTACTTC.

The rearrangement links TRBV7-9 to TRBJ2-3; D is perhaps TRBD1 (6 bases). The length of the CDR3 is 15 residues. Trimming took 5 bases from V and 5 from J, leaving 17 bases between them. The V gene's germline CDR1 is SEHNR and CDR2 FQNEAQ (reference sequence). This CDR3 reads CASSLKQGRRDTQYF. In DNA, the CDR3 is TGTGCCAGCAGCCTGAAACAGGGCCGAAGAGATACGCAGTATTTT.

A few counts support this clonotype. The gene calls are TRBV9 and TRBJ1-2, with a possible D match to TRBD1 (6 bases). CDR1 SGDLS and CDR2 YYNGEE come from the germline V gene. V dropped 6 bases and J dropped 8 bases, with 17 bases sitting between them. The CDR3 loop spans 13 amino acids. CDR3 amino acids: CASTGTTKGGYTF. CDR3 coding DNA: TGTGCCAGCACCGGGACAACAAAAGGCGGCTACACCTTC.

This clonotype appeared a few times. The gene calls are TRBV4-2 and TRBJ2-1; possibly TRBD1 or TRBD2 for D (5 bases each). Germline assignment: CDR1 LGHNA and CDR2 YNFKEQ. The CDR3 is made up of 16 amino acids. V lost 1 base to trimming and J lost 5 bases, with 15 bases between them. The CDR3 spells CASSQGGTLVHNEQFF. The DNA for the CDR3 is TGTGCCAGCAGCCAAGGGGGGACCCTTGTCCACAATGAGCAGTTCTTC.

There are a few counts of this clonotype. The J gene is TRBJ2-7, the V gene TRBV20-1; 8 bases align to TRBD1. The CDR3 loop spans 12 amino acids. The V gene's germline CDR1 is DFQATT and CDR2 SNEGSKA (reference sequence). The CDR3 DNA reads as TGCAGCAGTGACAGGGGTCCCTACGAGCAGTACTTC. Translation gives CSSDRGPYEQYF.

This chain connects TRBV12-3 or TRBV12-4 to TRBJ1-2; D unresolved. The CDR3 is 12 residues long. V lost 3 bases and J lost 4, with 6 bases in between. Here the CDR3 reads CASSLDVYGYTF. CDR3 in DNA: TGTGCCAGCAGTTTGGACGTCTATGGCTACACCTTC.

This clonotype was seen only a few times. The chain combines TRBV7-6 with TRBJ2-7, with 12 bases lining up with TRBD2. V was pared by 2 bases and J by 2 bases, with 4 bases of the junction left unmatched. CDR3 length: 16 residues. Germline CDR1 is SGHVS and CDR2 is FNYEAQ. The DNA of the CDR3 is TGTGCCAGCAGCTTATGGGCTAGCGGGGGGGCCTACGAGCAGTACTTC. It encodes CASSLWASGGAYEQYF. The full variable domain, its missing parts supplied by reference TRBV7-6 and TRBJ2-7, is GAGVSQSPRYKVTKRGQDVALRCDPISGHVSLYWYRQALGQGPEFLTYFNYEAQQDKSGLPNDRFSAERPEGSISTLTIQRTEQRDSAMYRCASSLWASGGAYEQYFGPGTRLTVT.

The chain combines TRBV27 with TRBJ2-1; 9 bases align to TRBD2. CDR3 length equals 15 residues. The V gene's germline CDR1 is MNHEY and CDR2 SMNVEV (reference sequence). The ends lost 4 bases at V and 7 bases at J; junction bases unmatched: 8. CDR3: CASSSLAGAKNEQFF. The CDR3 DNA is TGTGCCAGCAGTTCATTAGCGGGAGCGAAAAATGAGCAGTTCTTC.

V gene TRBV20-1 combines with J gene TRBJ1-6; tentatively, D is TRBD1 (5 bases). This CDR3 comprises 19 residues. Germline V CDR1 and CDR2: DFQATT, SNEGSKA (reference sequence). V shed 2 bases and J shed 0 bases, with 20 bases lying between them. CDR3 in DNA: TGCAGTGCTAGACCATATCTGACAGCCTCAAGCTCCTATAATTCACCCCTCCACTTT. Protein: CSARPYLTASSSYNSPLHF.

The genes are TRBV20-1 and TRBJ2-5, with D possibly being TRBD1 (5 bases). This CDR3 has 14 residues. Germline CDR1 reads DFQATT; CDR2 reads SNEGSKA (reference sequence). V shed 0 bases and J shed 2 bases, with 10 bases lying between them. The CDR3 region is CSARDMSGQETQYF. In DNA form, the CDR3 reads TGCAGTGCTAGAGATATGTCAGGGCAAGAGACCCAGTACTTC.

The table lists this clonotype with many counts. The chain's CDR3 is CSATGTGSADTQYF. In nucleotides, the CDR3 is TGCAGTGCTACCGGGACAGGGAGCGCAGATACGCAGTATTTT. The rearrangement links TRBV20-1 to TRBJ2-3; 9 bases agree with TRBD1. Germline values: CDR1 DFQATT, CDR2 SNEGSKA (reference sequence). With 4 bases clipped from V and 4 bases from J, the junction kept 6 bases outside the gene matches. This CDR3 region has 14 residues.

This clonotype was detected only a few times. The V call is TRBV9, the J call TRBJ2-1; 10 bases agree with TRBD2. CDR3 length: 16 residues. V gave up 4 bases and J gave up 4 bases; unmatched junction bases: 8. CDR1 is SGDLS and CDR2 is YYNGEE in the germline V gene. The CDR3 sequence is CASSPSGRLNYNEQFF. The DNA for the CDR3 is TGTGCCAGCAGCCCTAGCGGGAGACTGAATTACAATGAGCAGTTCTTC.

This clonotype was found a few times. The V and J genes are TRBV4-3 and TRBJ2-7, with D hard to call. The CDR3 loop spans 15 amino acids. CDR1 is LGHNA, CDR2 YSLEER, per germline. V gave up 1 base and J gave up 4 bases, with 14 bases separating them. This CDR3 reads CASSQGIKGQYEQYF. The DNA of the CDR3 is TGCGCCAGCAGCCAAGGTATAAAGGGCCAGTACGAGCAGTACTTC.

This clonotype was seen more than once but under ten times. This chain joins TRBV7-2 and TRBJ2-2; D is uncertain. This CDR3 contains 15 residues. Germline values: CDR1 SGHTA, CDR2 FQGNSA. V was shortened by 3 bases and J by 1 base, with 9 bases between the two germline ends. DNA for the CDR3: TGTGCCAGCAGCTTTCAGGCCCTGAACACCGGGGAGCTGTTTTTT. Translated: CASSFQALNTGELFF.

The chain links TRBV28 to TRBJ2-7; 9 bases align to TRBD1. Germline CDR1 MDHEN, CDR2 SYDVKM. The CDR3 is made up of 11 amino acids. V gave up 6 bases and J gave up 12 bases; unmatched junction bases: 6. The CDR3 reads CASSYGTGWYF. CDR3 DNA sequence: TGTGCCAGCAGCTACGGGACAGGGTGGTACTTC.

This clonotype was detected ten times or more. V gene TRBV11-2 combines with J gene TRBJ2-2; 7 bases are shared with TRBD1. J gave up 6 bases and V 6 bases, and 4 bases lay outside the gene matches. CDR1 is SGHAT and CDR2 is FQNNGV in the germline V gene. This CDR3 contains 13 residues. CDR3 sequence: CASRVQGAGELFF. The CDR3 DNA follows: TGTGCCAGCAGAGTTCAGGGGGCCGGGGAGCTGTTTTTT. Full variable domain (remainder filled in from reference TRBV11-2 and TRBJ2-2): EAGVAQSPRYKIIEKRQSVAFWCNPISGHATLYWYQQILGQGPKLLIQFQNNGVVDDSQLPKDRFSAERLKGVDSTLKIQPAKLEDSAVYLCASRVQGAGELFFGEGSRLTVL.

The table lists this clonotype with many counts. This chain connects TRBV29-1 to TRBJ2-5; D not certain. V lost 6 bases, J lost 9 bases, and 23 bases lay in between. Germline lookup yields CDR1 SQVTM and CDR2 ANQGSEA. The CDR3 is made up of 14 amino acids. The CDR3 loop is CSVRGPDPGLSQYF. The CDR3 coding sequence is TGCAGCGTCCGAGGACCCGACCCTGGTTTGTCCCAGTACTTC.